The clone carrying this T cell receptor (beta chain) was recorded at least ten times. The cDNA was produced through 5'RACE with 10-nucleotide random UMIs. TCRdb itself ran the 5' RACE reads through MiXCR, one entry per CDR3 protein. The sample contains approximately 85,000 distinct CDR3 sequences, roughly an eighth of which appear only once. This specimen comes from a study of neurological immune-mediated disorders. This sample's time point: longitudinal time-point 2. Unsorted libraries were prepared from 2 million PBMCs that had been stored at -80 C. The specimen was PBMCs. The receptor's source is a female donor with HTLV-1-associated myelopathy (HAM/TSP).

CDR3 sequence reads: CSANLPRLPSREQFF. Written as DNA, the CDR3 is TGCAGTGCAAACTTACCGAGGCTCCCTTCCAGGGAGCAGTTCTTC. The chain carries TRBV20-1 and TRBJ2-1; unclear D gene. The CDR3 covers 15 residues. Trimming pared 6 bases from V and 10 bases from J, leaving 25 bases between. Germline CDR1 DFQATT, CDR2 SNEGSKA (reference sequence).